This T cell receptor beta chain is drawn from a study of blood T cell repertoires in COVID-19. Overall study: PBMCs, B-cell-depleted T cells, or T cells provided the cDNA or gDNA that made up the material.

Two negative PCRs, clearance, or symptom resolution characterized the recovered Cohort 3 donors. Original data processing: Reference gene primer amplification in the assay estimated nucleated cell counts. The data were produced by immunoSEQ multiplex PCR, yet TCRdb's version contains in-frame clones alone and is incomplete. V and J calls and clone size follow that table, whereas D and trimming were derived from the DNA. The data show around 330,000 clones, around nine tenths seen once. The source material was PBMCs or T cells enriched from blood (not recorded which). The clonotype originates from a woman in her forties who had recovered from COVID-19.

The CDR3 DNA reads TGCGCCAGCAGCGCCGGGACAGTGTCAAGCACCGGGGAGCTGTTTTTT. Protein product: CASSAGTVSSTGELFF. The chain has TRBV5-1 and TRBJ2-2; 7 bases align to TRBD1. J lost 4 bases, V lost 4 bases, and 10 bases had no gene match. Germline V gives CDR1 SGHRS, CDR2 YFSETQ. The CDR3 contains 16 residues.